This paragraph reports one TCR beta chain. Its target is unknown. The germline V gene has CDR1 SGHRS and CDR2 YFSETQ. The CDR3 length is 14 residues. The V end lost 0 bases, the J end lost 3 bases, and 9 bases lay between the germline ends. Researchers ran the PCR with 60 Vbeta and 13 Jbeta primers. As handled by the study authors: A follow-up analysis tallied tens of millions of unique TCR beta chains, roughly 11 million shared. TCRdb's copy holds only in-frame clones and misses some; the assay was immunoSEQ multiplex PCR. V and J calls and clone size follow that table, whereas D and trimming were derived from the DNA. The sample yields around 150,000 clones, about 88% seen once. The source of the sample is a study of cytomegalovirus exposure and HLA in healthy donors. General study findings and limits: Most subjects' HLA-A and HLA-B alleles were reportedly predicted from TCR beta sequences. Links to common viral pathogens appeared, in a later analysis, for several of the most significant clusters.

The chain links TRBV5-1 to TRBJ1-2; possibly TRBD1 for D (5 bases). This receptor was obtained from a woman in her late teens or twenties in good health and CMV-seronegative. The sample was PBMCs. As DNA, the CDR3 is TGCGCCAGCAGCTTGGCCACAGGATACTATGGCTACACCTTC. It specifies CASSLATGYYGYTF.